This T cell receptor (beta chain) is from a study of blood T cell repertoires in COVID-19. Clinical histories supplied by participants themselves formed the basis of cohort assignment. V lost 4 bases and J lost 4, with 17 bases in between. CDR3 length: 15 amino acids. The V gene's germline CDR1 is SNHLY and CDR2 FYNNEI. In the source study's methods: By means of reference gene primer amplification, nucleated cell counts were estimated. Some clones are missing from TCRdb's copy, which holds only in-frame ones; the method was immunoSEQ multiplex PCR. The D gene and trimming were derived from the DNA, and the V and J assignments and clone size from that table. The sample has 200,000 to 250,000 clones; 80% to 90% are singletons.

This chain connects TRBV2 to TRBJ2-7; a weak D match, TRBD2 (6 bases). The TCR sequence derives from a woman in her forties or fifties with acute COVID-19. Sequencing was performed on PBMCs or T cells enriched from blood (not recorded which). CDR3 DNA sequence: TGTGCCAGCAGTGGAGGACGGGACTCGATTTACGAGCAGTACTTC. This translates into CASSGGRDSIYEQYF.